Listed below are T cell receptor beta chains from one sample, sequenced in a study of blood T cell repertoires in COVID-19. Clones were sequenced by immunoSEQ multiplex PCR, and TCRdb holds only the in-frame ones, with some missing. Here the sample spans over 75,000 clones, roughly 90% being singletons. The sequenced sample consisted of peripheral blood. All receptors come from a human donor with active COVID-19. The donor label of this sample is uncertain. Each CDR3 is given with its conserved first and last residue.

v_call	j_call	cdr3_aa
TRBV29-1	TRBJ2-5	CSVNGQDLETQYF
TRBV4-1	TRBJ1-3	CASSYPGSSGNTIYF
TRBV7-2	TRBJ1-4	CASSLEPQKNEKLFF
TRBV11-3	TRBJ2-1	CASSLGAGRGSDEQFF
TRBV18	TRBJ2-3	CASSPPGAGDSLTDTQYF
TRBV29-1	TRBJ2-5	CSYDRATQETQYF
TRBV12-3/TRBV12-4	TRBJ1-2	CASSRSGGYGYTF
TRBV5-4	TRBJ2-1	CASSSPAINEQFF
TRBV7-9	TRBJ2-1	CASSFGGGEQFF
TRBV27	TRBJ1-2	CASSPIGGTDYGYTF
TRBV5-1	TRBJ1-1	CASSLQTDTEAFF